The 10 T cell receptor beta chains below come from one sample, sequenced in a study of OX40 agonist ivuxolimab in advanced cancers. Generated by immunoSEQ multiplex PCR, the TCRdb table keeps only in-frame clones and is missing some. The data show more than 9,000 clones, 63% seen once. The sequencing used CD4+ or CD8+ T cells sorted from blood, collected in a trial of the OX40 agonist ivuxolimab. Receptors were obtained from an adult with an advanced solid tumor such as melanoma, head and neck, liver or kidney cancer.

This clone was observed a few times. The chain has TRBV11-2 and TRBJ2-7; 13 nucleotides align to TRBD2. V shed 5 bases, J shed 7 bases, and the junction held 8 bases outside the gene matches. The CDR3 extends over 15 amino acids. Germline V gives CDR1 SGHAT, CDR2 FQNNGV. The CDR3 sequence: CASSPTSGRDGEQYF. Here the CDR3 DNA reads TGTGCCAGCAGCCCAACTAGCGGGAGGGATGGGGAGCAGTACTTC.

The rearrangement joins TRBV6-5 to TRBJ2-7; D not certain. CDR3 size: 14 residues. Germline-derived CDR1 and CDR2 are MNHEY and SVGAGI. Trimming pared 1 base from V and 0 bases from J, leaving 7 bases between. Here the CDR3 DNA reads TGTGCCAGCAGTTACTTAAGGAGCTCCTACGAGCAGTACTTC. This codes for CASSYLRSSYEQYF.

This clone is medium-sized within its sample. This rearrangement joins TRBV5-4 to TRBJ2-7; TRBD2 matches at 10 bases. This CDR3 spans 15 amino acids. Germline CDR1 SGHNT, CDR2 YYREEE (reference sequence). The ends lost 4 bases at V and 4 bases at J; junction bases unmatched: 8. The CDR3 DNA reads as TGTGCCAGCAGCCAACAGCGGGAGGGTTTTTACGAGCAGTACTTC. This codes for CASSQQREGFYEQYF.

Written as DNA, the CDR3 is TGTGCCAGCAGTTTCGGGGGAAGGAGGACCGGGGAGCTGTTTTTT. Translating gives CASSFGGRRTGELFF. The chain uses TRBV28 and TRBJ2-2, with a tentative D call TRBD2 (6 bases). The CDR3 is 15 amino acids. V was pared by 3 bases and J by 5 bases, with 13 bases between. Germline CDR1 is MDHEN and CDR2 is SYDVKM.

This chain uses TRBV7-9 with TRBJ2-1; TRBD2 is a possible D gene (5 bases). V lost 4 bases and J lost 7, with 14 bases in between. CDR1 and CDR2 from the germline V gene are SEHNR and FQNEAQ (reference sequence). The CDR3 is 14 amino acids. CDR3 sequence: CASSSNPLVNEQFF. DNA for the CDR3: TGTGCCAGCAGCTCAAACCCACTAGTGAATGAGCAGTTCTTC.

The sample holds one count of this clone. The chain has TRBV9 and TRBJ2-5; D is unclear. The germline V gene has CDR1 SGDLS and CDR2 YYNGEE. There are 13 residues in the CDR3. V dropped 3 bases and J dropped 1 base, with 7 bases sitting between them. In DNA, the CDR3 is TGTGCCAGCAGCGCTCGTTCCCAAGAGACCCAGTACTTC. It encodes CASSARSQETQYF.

The chain links TRBV7-8 to TRBJ2-7; D is unresolved. The CDR3 totals 14 residues. Germline loops: CDR1 SGHVS, CDR2 FQNEAQ. Trimming took off 5 bases at V and 1 base at J, with 12 bases between the two ends. This CDR3 is CASSGKTASYEQYF. CDR3 nucleotide sequence: TGTGCCAGCAGCGGTAAGACGGCGTCCTACGAGCAGTACTTC.

The gene calls are TRBV4-2 and TRBJ2-1; 10 nucleotides match TRBD2. Trimming at V came to 4 bases and at J to 0 bases, leaving 0 bases not matched to a gene. Germline V gives CDR1 LGHNA, CDR2 YNFKEQ. This CDR3 is 15 amino acids long. CDR3 sequence: CASSLAGGSYNEQFF. The CDR3 DNA reads TGTGCCAGCAGCCTAGCGGGAGGCTCCTACAATGAGCAGTTCTTC.

A few counts support this clone. The rearrangement links TRBV18 to TRBJ1-3; 8 bases are shared with TRBD1. Germline V gives CDR1 KGHSH, CDR2 LQKENI. There are 18 residues in the CDR3. V was clipped by 6 bases and J by 2 bases; unmatched bases: 15. CDR3 DNA: TGTGCCAGCTCGATAAAGGCACCAGGACAGGGCGCTGGAAACACCATATATTTT. Its translation is CASSIKAPGQGAGNTIYF.

The chain joins TRBV28 to TRBJ2-5; D gene uncertain. From germline, CDR1 is MDHEN and CDR2 SYDVKM. V shed 2 bases and J shed 5 bases, with 12 bases lying between them. This CDR3 is 14 amino acids long. The CDR3 region has the DNA TGTGCCAGCAGTTTACGAGGTCTTCCGGAGACCCAGTACTTC. Translated, it gives CASSLRGLPETQYF.